Listed below are T cell receptor beta chains from one sample, sequenced in a study of blood T cell repertoires in COVID-19. Clones were read by immunoSEQ multiplex PCR, and TCRdb kept only the in-frame ones, dropping some. Of about 32,000 clones listed, around 85% are singletons. Material for sequencing was peripheral blood. The source is a man aged 55-75 years with active or convalescent COVID-19. CDR3s include the opening cysteine and the closing phenylalanine or tryptophan. The D gene is left open where the match is weak. Clone size appears in some rows only: once, few, many, or a class for an expanded clone.

abundance	v_gene	d_gene	j_gene	CDR3aa	CDR3nt
NA	TRBV25-1	NA	TRBJ1-4	CASSEYRRGGKKLFF	TGTGCCAGCAGTGAATACAGGCGCGGAGGTAAAAAACTGTTTTTT
NA	TRBV19	TRBD2	TRBJ2-1	CASSIVAGGDNEQFF	TGTGCCAGTAGTATTGTAGCGGGAGGGGACAATGAGCAGTTCTTC
NA	TRBV25-1	NA	TRBJ1-2	CASIPGGDNYGYTF	TGTGCCAGCATTCCGGGGGGAGATAACTATGGCTACACCTTC
NA	TRBV5-1	TRBD1	TRBJ2-5	CASSKGQGGGETQYF	TGCGCCAGCAGCAAGGGACAGGGGGGAGGAGAGACCCAGTACTTC
NA	TRBV2	TRBD1	TRBJ1-1	CASKRQGYTEAFF	TGTGCCAGCAAGAGACAGGGTTACACTGAAGCTTTCTTT
few	TRBV6-6	TRBD1	TRBJ2-2	CASMQGQGWVGELFF	TGTGCCAGCATGCAGGGACAGGGTTGGGTCGGGGAGCTGTTTTTT
NA	TRBV6-5	NA	TRBJ1-1	CASSSVNTEAFF	TGTGCCAGCAGTTCGGTGAACACTGAAGCTTTCTTT
NA	TRBV19	NA	TRBJ1-5	CASSMWSGEQPQHF	TGTGCCAGTAGTATGTGGTCCGGGGAGCAGCCCCAGCATTTT
NA	TRBV4-2	NA	TRBJ2-5	CASSPGVGGAYQETQYF	TGTGCCAGCAGCCCTGGGGTTGGGGGGGCCTACCAAGAGACCCAGTACTTC
few	TRBV6-5	NA	TRBJ1-3	CASRDRLNTIYF	TGTGCCAGCAGGGACAGATTAAACACCATATATTTT
once	TRBV11-3	NA	TRBJ2-3	CASSRGTDTQYF	TGTGCCAGCAGCCGGGGCACAGATACGCAGTATTTT
NA	TRBV27	NA	TRBJ1-6	CASSPWRGDSPLHF	TGTGCCAGCAGCCCCTGGAGGGGTGATTCACCCCTCCACTTT
NA	TRBV5-1	NA	TRBJ1-1	CASSLEQGVTEAFF	TGCGCCAGCAGCTTGGAACAGGGTGTGACTGAAGCTTTCTTT
NA	TRBV29-1	TRBD2	TRBJ2-3	CSHGRTSGASTDTQYF	TGCAGCCACGGGAGGACTAGCGGAGCTAGCACAGATACGCAGTATTTT
NA	TRBV7-2	NA	TRBJ2-1	CASKQGGFGYNEQFF	TGTGCCAGCAAACAGGGGGGGTTTGGGTACAATGAGCAGTTCTTC
NA	TRBV28	NA	TRBJ2-3	CASRWEYGTDTQYF	TGTGCCAGCAGGTGGGAGTACGGCACAGATACGCAGTATTTT
NA	TRBV28	TRBD1	TRBJ2-2	CASRQGRQGAGGELFF	TGTGCCAGCAGACAGGGAAGACAGGGGGCGGGCGGGGAGCTGTTTTTT